The clone carrying this T cell receptor beta chain was observed a single time. The data originate from a study of cytomegalovirus exposure and HLA in healthy donors. This CDR3 comprises 15 residues. The germline CDR1 and CDR2 sequences are SGHTA and FQGNSA. Trimming removed 1 base from V and 7 bases from J; junction bases left unmatched: 6. 13 Jbeta primers and 60 Vbeta primers were used for the PCR. Study processing details: A follow-up analysis tallied some 80 million unique TCR beta chains, roughly 11 million shared. Profiled with immunoSEQ multiplex PCR; TCRdb holds only in-frame clones, not every one. V, J and clone size were drawn from that table, and D and trimming were deduced from the DNA. Of 150,000 or so clones listed, roughly 85% are singletons.

J is TRBJ2-7 and V is TRBV7-2; 11 nucleotides align to TRBD2. What was sequenced was PBMCs. The sequence came from a man younger than 35 in good health and CMV-seropositive. The CDR3 DNA is TGTGCCAGCAGCTTAGGAGCCCTAGCGGGGGGTGAGCAGTACTTC. It yields the protein CASSLGALAGGEQYF.